The clone carrying this T cell receptor (beta chain) occurred many times. Its specificity is not known. Using unique molecular identifiers, the investigators prepared the TCRbeta library. From the PCR reads, TCRdb called clonotypes with MiXCR, one entry per CDR3 protein. Among 500,000 to 650,000 distinct CDR3 sequences listed, 10% to 15% were seen once. This CDR3 is built from 14 residues. The V gene lost 6 bases and the J gene lost 2 bases, with 14 bases spanning the gap. CDR1 is MNHEY and CDR2 is SMNVEV in the germline V gene (reference sequence). The data belong to a study of T-cell reconstitution after alpha-beta-depleted transplantation in children. Study-level results: Some patients' high day-60 TCRbeta diversity was traced to surviving recipient T cells and thymic progenitors. The authors attributed T-cell counts and diversity one year after transplant mostly to newly produced T cells.

Sequences were derived from PBMCs, mostly from graft donor cells, sampled 360 days after TCRalphabeta/CD19-depleted stem cell transplant. The chain uses TRBV27 and TRBJ2-7; unclear D gene. The sequence derives from a male patient younger than 18 who had a stem cell transplant for acute myeloid leukemia, so the T cells may come from the graft donor. The CDR3 sequence: CASRQIFSPYEQYF. CDR3 coding DNA: TGTGCCAGCAGGCAGATTTTTTCCCCCTACGAGCAGTACTTC.